The sequence of this T cell receptor (beta chain) was determined in a study of blood T cell repertoires in COVID-19. Study overall: The study drew acute and convalescent COVID-19 samples from the United States, Italy and Spain.

In the source study's methods: It was from reference gene primer amplification that nucleated cell counts were estimated. TCRdb's copy holds only in-frame clones and misses some; the assay was immunoSEQ multiplex PCR. The V and J calls and clone size were taken over from that table, and D and trimming were inferred from the DNA. The sample lists about 150,000 clones; about 83% were seen once. Participants reported their clinical history, and cohort assignment relied on those reports. Input material: PBMCs or T cells enriched from blood (not recorded which). The sequence was collected from a woman aged 45-65 years with acute COVID-19.

CDR3 amino acids: CASSPTSLTKNIQYF. CDR3 sequence (DNA): TGCGCCAGCAGCCCAACTAGTTTGACCAAAAACATTCAGTACTTC. This chain uses TRBV5-1 with TRBJ2-4, with D possibly being TRBD2 (5 bases). Germline values: CDR1 SGHRS, CDR2 YFSETQ. V lost 4 bases to trimming and J lost 2 bases, with 13 bases between them. CDR3 size: 15 residues.